The 6 T cell receptor beta chains presented below share a single source sample, sequenced in a study of control samples from healthy donors and cancer patients. Some clones are missing from TCRdb's copy, which holds only in-frame ones; the method was immunoSEQ multiplex PCR. The sample consists of about 61,000 clones, almost 90% of them appearing once. The specimen sequenced was PBMCs. Receptors originate from a man in his sixties with colorectal cancer.

The J gene is TRBJ2-2, the V gene TRBV27, with D possibly being TRBD1 or TRBD2 (5 bases each). Trimming removed 6 bases from V and 9 bases from J, with 8 bases in between. Germline CDR1 and CDR2: MNHEY and SMNVEV (reference sequence). This CDR3 contains 11 residues. CDR3 in DNA: TGTGCCAGCAGCGAGGGGTGGGAGCTGTTTTTT. Protein: CASSEGWELFF.

The genes are TRBV30 and TRBJ2-3; D possibly matches TRBD1 or TRBD2 (5 bases each). CDR3 length equals 13 residues. Germline V lookup: CDR1 GTSNPN, CDR2 SVGIG (reference sequence). The V end was cut by 0 bases, the J end by 4 bases, with 8 bases between. The CDR3 spells CAWSVRGPDTQYF. CDR3 nucleotides: TGTGCCTGGAGTGTACGGGGCCCAGATACGCAGTATTTT.

The chain links TRBV5-1 to TRBJ2-7; perhaps TRBD1 as D (6 bases). Germline loops: CDR1 SGHRS, CDR2 YFSETQ. The CDR3 covers 13 residues. Trimming stripped 4 bases from V and 2 bases from J, with 10 bases between. CDR3 coding DNA: TGCGCCAGCAGCAGGGACACCCCCTACGAGCAGTACTTC. Encoded protein: CASSRDTPYEQYF.

The chain links TRBV9 to TRBJ2-2; 10 nucleotides align to TRBD2. There are 20 residues in the CDR3. Germline V lookup: CDR1 SGDLS, CDR2 YYNGEE. Unmatched junction bases numbered 20, after V lost 6 bases and J lost 3 bases. CDR3: CASTLSNLERGGLDTGELFF. CDR3 DNA: TGTGCCAGCACCCTTTCTAATCTTGAGCGGGGGGGCCTCGACACCGGGGAGCTGTTTTTT.

The chain has TRBV6-4 and TRBJ2-3; TRBD2 aligns across 9 bases. CDR3 length equals 15 residues. CDR1 MRHNA and CDR2 SNTAGT come from the germline V gene. Losses at the gene ends were 0 bases for V and 4 bases for J; bases not matched to a gene: 2. CDR3 DNA sequence: TGTGCCAGCAGTGACTCGGGCGGGGGGGCAGATACGCAGTATTTT. Encoded protein: CASSDSGGGADTQYF.

This clone has more than one count but fewer than ten. The chain joins TRBV7-2 to TRBJ2-7; 8 bases fit TRBD2. The germline V gene encodes CDR1 SGHTA and CDR2 FQGNSA. The CDR3 length is 16 residues. The V and J ends lost 2 bases and 4 bases, in that order; junction bases with no gene match: 10. The CDR3: CASSLTGGLSPYEQYF. CDR3 bases: TGTGCCAGCAGCTTAACGGGGGGGCTTTCCCCATACGAGCAGTACTTC.